Listed here are 12 T cell receptor beta chains from one sample, sequenced in a study of OX40 agonist ivuxolimab in advanced cancers. Using immunoSEQ multiplex PCR, the repertoire was profiled, and TCRdb retains in-frame clones only, with some absent. Altogether more than 50,000 clones are present, approximately 80% being singletons, with the ten largest covering roughly 2.4%. This specimen was CD4+ or CD8+ T cells sorted from blood, taken in a trial of the OX40 agonist ivuxolimab. These receptors were collected from an adult with an advanced solid tumor such as melanoma, head and neck, liver or kidney cancer.

The V gene is TRBV7-8, the J gene TRBJ1-5; 10 positions match TRBD1. With 4 bases clipped from V and 6 bases from J, the junction kept 6 bases outside the gene matches. CDR3 length: 15 amino acids. Germline CDR1 is SGHVS and CDR2 is FQNEAQ. The CDR3 bases are TGTGCCAGCAGCTCGGACAGGGGGTCCAGTCAGCCCCAGCATTTT. Translating it yields CASSSDRGSSQPQHF.

The V call is TRBV4-2, the J call TRBJ2-7; perhaps TRBD1 as D (6 bases). Trimming pared 0 bases from V and 2 bases from J, leaving 11 bases between. CDR3 length equals 15 residues. The germline V gene has CDR1 LGHNA and CDR2 YNFKEQ. CDR3: CASSQDWTVAYEQYF. The CDR3 DNA reads as TGTGCCAGCAGCCAAGATTGGACAGTCGCCTACGAGCAGTACTTC.

The chain couples TRBV6-1 to TRBJ2-7; 7 nucleotides line up with TRBD1. With 6 bases clipped from V and 2 bases from J, the junction kept 4 bases outside the gene matches. The CDR3 spans 13 residues. Looked up from germline, CDR1 is MNHNS and CDR2 is SASEGT. Here the CDR3 DNA reads TGTGCCAGCAGCACAGGGGTAGCCTACGAGCAGTACTTC. Translating gives CASSTGVAYEQYF.

This chain connects TRBV6-6 to TRBJ2-3; D is unresolved. Germline V gene lookup returns CDR1 MNHNY and CDR2 SVGAGI (reference sequence). The CDR3 spans 14 residues. V lost 0 bases, J lost 6 bases, and 10 bases lay in between. CDR3 protein: CASSYSLLQDTQYF. In DNA, the CDR3 is TGTGCCAGCAGTTACTCTTTGTTACAGGATACGCAGTATTTT.

CDR3 coding DNA: TGTGCCAGCAGTATGGGGGGCGGGGACCAAGAGACCCAGTACTTC. This codes for CASSMGGGDQETQYF. This rearrangement joins TRBV9 to TRBJ2-5; D may be TRBD1 or TRBD2 (6 bases each). Germline CDR1 is SGDLS and CDR2 is YYNGEE. This CDR3 has 15 residues. The V end was cut by 5 bases, the J end by 0 bases, with 14 bases between.

The chain employs TRBV2 and TRBJ1-1, with D hard to call. Germline-derived CDR1 and CDR2 are SNHLY and FYNNEI. Trimming cost V 7 bases and J 0 bases, with 12 bases left between them. This CDR3 comprises 14 residues. CDR3 coding DNA: TGTGCCAGCAATATTCTGGGGTTGAACACTGAAGCTTTCTTT. Protein sequence: CASNILGLNTEAFF.

The rearrangement links TRBV5-1 to TRBJ1-1; D ambiguous. CDR3 length: 13 amino acids. Germline V gene data show CDR1 as SGHRS and CDR2 as YFSETQ. Trimming removed 2 bases from V and 6 bases from J, with 11 bases in between. CDR3 protein: CASSFGDSAEAFF. CDR3 coding DNA: TGCGCCAGCAGCTTCGGGGATTCGGCTGAAGCTTTCTTT.

The J gene is TRBJ2-1, the V gene TRBV5-1, with 11 bases that match TRBD2. In germline, CDR1 is SGHRS, CDR2 YFSETQ. This CDR3 region has 14 residues. V shed 6 bases, J shed 7 bases, and the junction held 6 bases outside the gene matches. CDR3 sequence: CASKLAGGWNEQFF. DNA for the CDR3: TGCGCCAGCAAGCTAGCGGGGGGATGGAATGAGCAGTTCTTC. The whole variable domain, remainder taken from reference TRBV5-1 and TRBJ2-1, is KAGVTQTPRYLIKTRGQQVTLSCSPISGHRSVSWYQQTPGQGLQFLFEYFSETQRNKGNFPGRFSGRQFSNSRSEMNVSTLELGDSALYLCASKLAGGWNEQFFGPGTRLTVL.

The V and J genes are TRBV6-6 and TRBJ2-7, with D maybe TRBD1 (6 bases). Germline lookup yields CDR1 MNHNY and CDR2 SVGAGI (reference sequence). The CDR3 has 15 residues. Trimming took off 6 bases at V and 3 bases at J, with 18 bases between the two ends. Written as DNA, the CDR3 is TGTGCCAGCAGCCCCCCCGGGACAAGGTTCTACGAGCAGTACTTC. This sequence encodes CASSPPGTRFYEQYF.

This clone was counted between two and nine times. The V and J genes are TRBV2 and TRBJ2-7, with D hard to call. The CDR3 runs to 10 residues. The V end was cut by 5 bases, the J end by 1 base, with 0 bases between. CDR1 SNHLY and CDR2 FYNNEI come from the germline V gene. CDR3 region: CASSSYEQYF. Written as DNA, the CDR3 is TGTGCCAGCAGTTCCTACGAGCAGTACTTC.

The chain carries TRBV15 and TRBJ1-1; the D gene is possibly TRBD1 (5 bases). Germline V gives CDR1 LNHNV, CDR2 YYDKDF (reference sequence). This CDR3 has 14 amino acids. V lost 0 bases and J lost 5, with 10 bases in between. CDR3 bases: TGTGCCACCAGCAGAGATGTGGGGGTGACTGAAGCTTTCTTT. Its translation is CATSRDVGVTEAFF.

Concerning this clone itself: Other DNA sequences in this specimen translate into the identical CDR3. The rearrangement joins TRBV9 to TRBJ2-5; 7 nucleotides align to TRBD1. Losses at the gene ends were 3 bases for V and 1 base for J; bases not matched to a gene: 6. CDR3 length: 15 amino acids. Germline-derived CDR1 and CDR2 are SGDLS and YYNGEE. For the CDR3, the DNA is TGTGCCAGCAGCGCCCGCCGGACAGGCCAAGAGACCCAGTACTTC. It translates to CASSARRTGQETQYF.